The rows below give T cell receptor beta chains drawn from one sample of a study of beta chain features in type 1 diabetes. Method: immunoSEQ multiplex PCR; TCRdb's copy keeps in-frame clones and lacks some. The sample holds 300,000 to 400,000 clones; roughly 8.8% are singletons and the top ten take 0.9% to 1.1%. Sequencing was carried out using central memory CD4+ T cells from blood. Receptors originate from a man younger than 45 with type 1 diabetes. CDR3s include the opening cysteine and the closing phenylalanine or tryptophan. D genes are given only for firm matches. The size field is filled for only some rows; it gives once, few, many or a size class.

j_call v_call d_call clone_size cdr3_aa cdr3_nt
TRBJ1-6 TRBV4-2 NA NA CASSQDLGSSYNSPLHF TGTGCCAGCAGCCAAGATTTAGGCAGCTCCTATAATTCACCCCTCCACTTT
TRBJ2-2 TRBV7-6 NA NA CASSLGPGYRTGELFF TGTGCCAGCAGCTTAGGCCCAGGTTATCGAACCGGGGAGCTGTTTTTT
TRBJ2-4 TRBV6-6 TRBD2 few CASGLDYAGGNIQYF TGTGCCAGCGGATTAGACTACGCGGGGGGAAACATTCAGTACTTC
TRBJ2-5 TRBV19 TRBD2 few CASSTGTSGAQETQYF TGTGCCAGTAGTACCGGGACTAGCGGGGCCCAAGAGACCCAGTACTTC
TRBJ1-1 TRBV5-1 TRBD1 few CASSPGGGEAEAFF TGCGCCAGCAGCCCGGGAGGGGGCGAGGCCGAAGCTTTCTTT
TRBJ1-5 TRBV7-2 NA NA CASSPFRELGQPQHF TGTGCCAGCAGCCCCTTTAGGGAGCTTGGTCAGCCCCAGCATTTT
TRBJ2-1 TRBV18 NA NA CASSPLSNEQFF TGTGCCAGCTCACCACTCAGCAATGAGCAGTTCTTC
TRBJ2-6 TRBV28 NA NA CASSVQGSGANVLTF TGTGCCAGCAGTGTCCAGGGCTCTGGGGCCAACGTCCTGACTTTC
TRBJ1-2 TRBV27 NA many CASSPRPAGVHGYTF TGTGCCAGCAGTCCCCGTCCGGCAGGGGTACATGGCTACACCTTC
TRBJ1-5 TRBV28 NA few CASSLPNNQPQHF TGTGCCAGCAGTTTACCGAACAATCAGCCCCAGCATTTT
TRBJ1-6 TRBV30 NA NA CALATVASPLHF TGTGCCCTAGCGACGGTGGCATCACCCCTCCACTTT
TRBJ2-7 TRBV5-6 NA NA CASSSGPRVYEQYF TGTGCCAGCAGCTCCGGACCCCGGGTCTACGAGCAGTACTTC
TRBJ1-5 TRBV19 NA NA CASRGPGDQPQHF TGTGCCAGTAGAGGACCGGGGGATCAGCCCCAGCATTTT
TRBJ2-5 TRBV7-2 NA few CASSLQGIGEETQYF TGTGCCAGCAGCTTGCAGGGCATCGGGGAAGAGACCCAGTACTTC
TRBJ1-3 TRBV9 NA NA CASSVRGGNTIYF TGTGCCAGCAGCGTACGAGGTGGAAACACCATATATTTT
TRBJ1-4 TRBV7-9 NA NA CASSPGLNGDEKLFF TGTGCCAGCAGCCCCGGTTTGAATGGGGATGAAAAACTGTTTTTT
TRBJ2-7 TRBV30 NA NA CAYERPGLEQYF TGTGCCTATGAACGACCAGGGCTCGAGCAGTACTTC
TRBJ2-5 TRBV9 NA NA CASSVASQETQYF TGTGCCAGCAGCGTAGCTAGCCAAGAGACCCAGTACTTC
TRBJ2-2 TRBV6-6 TRBD1 NA CASRDRQGAGGELFF TGTGCCAGCAGGGATAGACAGGGGGCAGGGGGGGAGCTGTTTTTT
TRBJ2-3 TRBV5-6 NA few CASRGFSTDTQYF TGTGCCAGCAGGGGGTTCAGCACAGATACGCAGTATTTT
TRBJ2-3 TRBV7-9 NA many CASSFRSGSADTQYF TGTGCCAGCAGCTTTCGAAGCGGCAGTGCAGATACGCAGTATTTT
TRBJ2-1 TRBV6-1 NA few CASSDRGGEQFF TGTGCCAGCAGTGACAGGGGCGGCGAGCAGTTCTTC
TRBJ1-3 TRBV7-2 NA NA CASSLYTSAGTIYF TGTGCCAGCAGCTTGTATACGTCTGCGGGCACCATATATTTT
TRBJ1-2 TRBV15 TRBD1 NA CATSRDRTPYGYTF TGTGCCACCAGCCGGGACAGGACGCCCTATGGCTACACCTTC
TRBJ1-1 TRBV19 TRBD1 many CASSIGQGSTEAFF TGTGCCAGTAGTATAGGACAGGGGAGCACTGAAGCTTTCTTT
TRBJ1-6 TRBV13 NA few CASSLSVGESPLHF TGTGCCAGCAGCCTATCCGTCGGGGAATCACCCCTCCACTTT
TRBJ2-2 TRBV20-1 NA few CSAWDKGVLFF TGCAGTGCTTGGGACAAGGGGGTGCTGTTTTTT
TRBJ1-6 TRBV5-1 NA few CASSLAVGNASPLHF TGCGCCAGCAGCTTGGCCGTCGGGAACGCTTCACCCCTCCACTTT
TRBJ1-1 TRBV5-1 NA many CASSLSPVGLSTEAFF TGCGCCAGCAGCTTGTCGCCAGTCGGGCTGAGCACTGAAGCTTTCTTT
TRBJ1-5 TRBV7-9 TRBD1 few CASSLNGDRYWVYPQHF TGTGCCAGCAGCTTAAATGGGGACAGGTATTGGGTATATCCCCAGCATTTT
TRBJ2-1 TRBV7-2 TRBD1 few CASSLPPRGTGYNEQFF TGTGCCAGCAGCTTACCACCCCGGGGGACAGGGTACAATGAGCAGTTCTTC
TRBJ2-5 TRBV7-9 TRBD2 few CASSLGLAGETQYF TGTGCCAGCAGCCTGGGACTAGCGGGAGAGACCCAGTACTTC
TRBJ2-7 TRBV6-5 NA NA CASASPGRGNYEQYF TGTGCCAGCGCATCACCGGGCCGCGGAAATTACGAGCAGTACTTC
TRBJ2-5 TRBV7-2 NA few CASSLESGKETQYF TGTGCCAGCAGCTTAGAATCCGGAAAAGAGACCCAGTACTTC
TRBJ2-7 TRBV6-5 NA NA CASSYSGGPGRNEQYF TGTGCCAGCAGTTACTCAGGGGGGCCTGGTCGCAACGAGCAGTACTTC
TRBJ1-4 TRBV5-1 NA few CASSPEAGQVGKLFF TGCGCCAGCAGCCCCGAGGCGGGGCAGGTAGGAAAGCTGTTTTTT
TRBJ2-7 TRBV10-3 NA NA CAISVGGLGFYEQYF TGTGCCATCAGTGTTGGGGGTCTGGGGTTCTACGAGCAGTACTTC
TRBJ2-7 TRBV5-1 TRBD1 few CASSDPGQGPYEQYF TGCGCCAGCAGCGATCCGGGACAGGGCCCCTACGAGCAGTACTTC
TRBJ2-5 TRBV4-3 TRBD1 NA CASSQDDRVRHQETQYF TGCGCCAGCAGCCAGGACGACAGGGTTAGGCACCAAGAGACCCAGTACTTC
TRBJ2-6 TRBV5-4 NA many CASSLQFEGANVLTF TGTGCCAGCAGCTTACAATTCGAGGGGGCCAACGTCCTGACTTTC
TRBJ2-2 TRBV27 NA few CASRSKGYEGTGELFF TGTGCCAGCAGATCCAAGGGTTACGAGGGCACCGGGGAGCTGTTTTTT
TRBJ2-5 TRBV7-9 NA NA CASSLVVGLRTQYF TGTGCCAGCAGCTTAGTCGTAGGCCTCAGGACCCAGTACTTC
TRBJ2-5 TRBV28 NA few CASTSQETQYF TGTGCCAGTACCAGCCAAGAGACCCAGTACTTC
TRBJ2-7 TRBV10-3 TRBD1 many CAAQGAGQGGEEQYF TGTGCCGCCCAAGGAGCGGGACAGGGGGGGGAAGAGCAGTACTTC
TRBJ2-7 TRBV7-2 TRBD1 NA CASSPRQGSEQYF TGTGCCAGCAGCCCAAGACAGGGTAGCGAGCAGTACTTC
TRBJ2-1 TRBV6-4 NA NA CASSDSYEQFF TGTGCCAGCAGTGACTCCTATGAGCAGTTCTTC